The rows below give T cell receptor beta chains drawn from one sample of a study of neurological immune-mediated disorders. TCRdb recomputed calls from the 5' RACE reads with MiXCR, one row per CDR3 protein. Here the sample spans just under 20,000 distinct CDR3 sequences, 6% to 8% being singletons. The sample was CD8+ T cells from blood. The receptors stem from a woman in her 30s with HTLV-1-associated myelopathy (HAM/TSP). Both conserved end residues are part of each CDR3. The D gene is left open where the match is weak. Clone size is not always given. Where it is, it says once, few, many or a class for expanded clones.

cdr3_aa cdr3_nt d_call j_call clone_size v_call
CASSPMDRTYGYTF TGTGCCAGCAGTCCCATGGACAGGACCTATGGCTACACCTTC TRBD1 TRBJ1-2 many TRBV25-1
CASSVYSSNTGELFF TGTGCCAGCAGTGTATACAGTTCGAACACCGGGGAGCTGTTTTTT NA TRBJ2-2 many TRBV6-1
CSAKNWDGPSGELFF TGCAGTGCTAAGAATTGGGACGGCCCCTCCGGGGAGCTGTTTTTT NA TRBJ2-2 many TRBV20-1
CASSSGASGVYNEQFF TGCGCCAGCAGCTCGGGGGCTAGCGGGGTCTACAATGAGCAGTTCTTC TRBD2 TRBJ2-1 many TRBV5-1
CSAEDISNTEAFF TGCAGTGCCGAAGATATCTCGAACACTGAAGCTTTCTTT NA TRBJ1-1 many TRBV20-1
CASSLLAGGRKGEQFF TGTGCCAGCAGTTTGCTAGCGGGGGGTCGGAAGGGTGAGCAGTTCTTC TRBD2 TRBJ2-1 many TRBV27
CASRGQGPSGNTIYF TGTGCCAGCAGGGGACAGGGGCCCTCTGGAAACACCATATATTTT TRBD1 TRBJ1-3 many TRBV7-9
CSARDGTISEKLFF TGCAGTGCTAGAGATGGGACTATAAGTGAAAAACTGTTTTTT NA TRBJ1-4 many TRBV20-1
CASSQGLGGYTF TGTGCCAGCAGCCAAGGACTAGGTGGCTACACCTTC NA TRBJ1-2 many TRBV3-1
CASRFEGGAYEQYF TGTGCCAGCAGGTTTGAGGGGGGGGCGTACGAGCAGTACTTC NA TRBJ2-7 many TRBV7-2
CASSLGRGISTDTQYF TGTGCCAGCAGCTTAGGGAGGGGAATATCCACAGATACGCAGTATTTT NA TRBJ2-3 many TRBV7-8
CASTNIVAGDYNEQFF TGTGCCAGCACCAATATCGTGGCAGGGGATTACAATGAGCAGTTCTTC NA TRBJ2-1 many TRBV7-9
CASIADRNSNQPQHF TGTGCCAGTATTGCGGACAGGAATAGCAATCAGCCCCAGCATTTT TRBD1 TRBJ1-5 many TRBV19
CASSLATGLQPQHF TGTGCCAGCAGCTTGGCGACAGGGTTGCAGCCCCAGCATTTT TRBD1 TRBJ1-5 many TRBV5-6
CASSLIQAHYGYTF TGTGCCAGCAGCTTGATTCAAGCCCACTATGGCTACACCTTC NA TRBJ1-2 many TRBV5-6
CASSTAHRGSPSTDTQYF TGTGCCAGCTCAACCGCACACAGGGGGTCGCCAAGCACAGATACGCAGTATTTT TRBD1 TRBJ2-3 many TRBV12-3/TRBV12-4
CASSETGMNTEAFF TGTGCCAGCAGCGAGACAGGTATGAACACTGAAGCTTTCTTT NA TRBJ1-1 many TRBV3-1
CAIKGAVTGEQYF TGTGCCATCAAGGGGGCAGTGACTGGGGAGCAGTACTTC TRBD1 TRBJ2-7 many TRBV10-3
CASRYTGEATNEKLFF TGTGCCAGCAGGTACACGGGAGAAGCAACTAATGAAAAACTGTTTTTT NA TRBJ1-4 many TRBV6-5
CASGPNNEQFF TGTGCCAGCGGCCCTAACAATGAGCAGTTCTTC NA TRBJ2-1 many TRBV12-3/TRBV12-4
CATSSREDEQYF TGTGCCACCAGCAGCCGGGAGGACGAGCAGTACTTC TRBD2 TRBJ2-7 many TRBV24-1
CASSTETWETQYF TGTGCCAGCAGCACAGAAACCTGGGAGACCCAGTACTTC NA TRBJ2-5 many TRBV7-6
CSASNPRGQFF TGCAGTGCTAGCAACCCGCGGGGCCAGTTCTTC NA TRBJ2-1 many TRBV20-1
CASSEAYGSSYEQYF TGTGCCAGCAGTGAAGCCTACGGGAGCTCCTACGAGCAGTACTTC NA TRBJ2-7 many TRBV25-1
CASSVGTVTPPDTQYF TGTGCCAGCAGCGTTGGGACCGTTACGCCCCCCGATACGCAGTATTTT NA TRBJ2-3 many TRBV5-6
CASSKSGGADEQFF TGTGCCAGCAGCAAAAGCGGGGGGGCTGATGAGCAGTTCTTC TRBD2 TRBJ2-1 many TRBV9
CASSPGSLGVDEAFF TGTGCCAGCTCACCCGGGTCCCTCGGGGTTGATGAAGCTTTCTTT NA TRBJ1-1 few TRBV18
CASSLDYGYEQYF TGTGCCAGCAGCTTGGATTATGGCTACGAGCAGTACTTC NA TRBJ2-7 many TRBV5-6
CSGDGGAYYNEQFF TGCAGCGGCGACGGGGGTGCCTACTACAATGAGCAGTTCTTC NA TRBJ2-1 NA TRBV29-1
CASSLGTGEYNEQFF TGTGCCAGCAGCTTGGGGACAGGGGAATACAATGAGCAGTTCTTC TRBD1 TRBJ2-1 many TRBV7-9
CAIRDGGYNEQFF TGTGCCATCCGGGACGGTGGCTACAATGAGCAGTTCTTC NA TRBJ2-1 many TRBV10-3
CACGTGGNTEAFF TGTGCCTGTGGGACAGGGGGGAACACTGAAGCTTTCTTT TRBD1 TRBJ1-1 once TRBV5-6
CASSSGLAADTQYF TGCGCCAGCAGCTCGGGACTAGCGGCAGATACGCAGTATTTT TRBD2 TRBJ2-3 NA TRBV5-1
CASRTGPETEAFF TGTGCCAGCAGGACGGGTCCCGAGACTGAAGCTTTCTTT NA TRBJ1-1 many TRBV6-1
CAISESIASNYGYTF TGTGCCATCAGTGAGTCGATAGCATCTAACTATGGCTACACCTTC NA TRBJ1-2 many TRBV10-3
CASSLGPSSEQYF TGTGCCAGCAGCTTAGGTCCTTCGTCCGAGCAGTACTTC NA TRBJ2-7 many TRBV7-6
CASSPPGAGANVLTF TGTGCCAGCAGCCCCCCAGGGGCCGGGGCCAACGTCCTGACTTTC NA TRBJ2-6 NA TRBV5-5
CASRPGWGGMYNEQFF TGTGCCAGCAGGCCCGGTTGGGGAGGTATGTACAATGAGCAGTTCTTC NA TRBJ2-1 many TRBV2
CASSSEGQGGYEQYF TGTGCCAGCAGCTCGGAAGGACAGGGCGGCTACGAGCAGTACTTC TRBD1 TRBJ2-7 many TRBV5-6
CASSKLRDSTYEQYF TGTGCCAGCAGCAAACTCCGGGACAGCACCTACGAGCAGTACTTC NA TRBJ2-7 NA TRBV21-1
CSASTPEPRSSLSFF TGCAGCGCCTCCACTCCAGAACCAAGGAGTTCGTTGTCTTTCTTT NA TRBJ1-1 many TRBV29-1
CSASNREETQYF TGCAGTGCTAGTAATAGGGAAGAGACCCAGTACTTC NA TRBJ2-5 NA TRBV20-1
CASSLALSDTDTQYF TGTGCCAGCAGCTTAGCGCTCAGTGACACAGATACGCAGTATTTT NA TRBJ2-3 many TRBV7-2
CASIQVIGAHEQFF TGTGCCAGCATACAGGTTATCGGGGCACATGAGCAGTTCTTC NA TRBJ2-1 many TRBV7-2
CASSLGVGVDTQYF TGTGCCAGCAGCTTAGGTGTGGGGGTAGATACGCAGTATTTT NA TRBJ2-3 many TRBV7-9
CSASDGSGNTIYF TGCAGTGCTTCTGACGGTTCTGGAAACACCATATATTTT NA TRBJ1-3 medium-sized TRBV20-1
CSAETGSYGYTF TGCAGTGCTGAGACAGGGAGTTATGGCTACACCTTC TRBD1 TRBJ1-2 medium-sized TRBV20-1
CASSQVGTVVWPQHF TGTGCCAGCAGCCAAGTTGGGACAGTCGTGTGGCCCCAGCATTTT TRBD1 TRBJ1-5 many TRBV4-2
CASSYSTFFQGFGTEAFF TGTGCCAGCAGTTACTCTACGTTTTTTCAGGGGTTCGGCACTGAAGCTTTCTTT NA TRBJ1-1 many TRBV6-5
CSARDSGGLSYNEQFF TGCAGTGCTAGAGATTCCGGGGGGCTCTCCTACAATGAGCAGTTCTTC NA TRBJ2-1 many TRBV20-1
CASSGGGARNEQFF TGTGCCAGCAGTGGCGGGGGGGCTCGAAATGAGCAGTTCTTC TRBD2 TRBJ2-1 many TRBV2
CASRDRFLPTNEKLFF TGTGCCAGCAGAGACAGATTTCTTCCAACTAATGAAAAACTGTTTTTT NA TRBJ1-4 medium-sized TRBV27
CASSDDPAGGSDTQYF TGTGCCAGCAGTGACGATCCAGCGGGGGGTTCCGATACGCAGTATTTT TRBD2 TRBJ2-3 many TRBV6-4
CASRQPGPIYEQYF TGTGCCAGCAGGCAACCGGGACCAATCTACGAGCAGTACTTC NA TRBJ2-7 medium-sized TRBV5-6
CASSLHRDNQPQHF TGTGCCAGCAGTTTACACAGGGACAATCAGCCCCAGCATTTT NA TRBJ1-5 NA TRBV12-3/TRBV12-4